The entry below gives a single T cell receptor beta chain sequence along with its context. The target antigen is unknown. V lost 0 bases to trimming and J lost 6 bases, with 6 bases between them. Germline V gene data show CDR1 as SGHTA and CDR2 as FQGNSA. The CDR3 is 14 amino acids. The data belong to a study of T cell responses to AZD1222 COVID-19 vaccine. Study results and caveats: Donors were mostly white British, more females; clonal diversity possibly underestimated. Across the whole spike, CD4 TCRs peaked at regions 160-218 and 743-854. Repertoire sampling was restricted to post-peak T cell response timepoints. Only six AZD1222 recipients tested seropositive at baseline.

The table came from immunoSEQ multiplex PCR; TCRdb's copy has only in-frame clones and leaves some out. The table has 120,000 to 150,000 clones, approximately 86% seen once; the top ten hold roughly 5.1%. This TCR derives from an adult who received the AZD1222 COVID-19 vaccine. The sample in question was peripheral blood, obtained 28 days after the second AZD1222 dose. The chain joins TRBV7-2 to TRBJ1-6, with D hard to call. The CDR3 DNA reads TGTGCCAGCAGCTTAGCAGCGACTAATTCACCCCTCCACTTT. Protein product: CASSLAATNSPLHF.